This T cell receptor beta chain stems from a study of cytotoxic CD8 clonotypes in ibrutinib-treated CLL. In the study overall: Patients: more than 10 relapsed/refractory, 15 treatment-naive, under 18 IGHV unmutated. Findings and caveats of the study: Public clonotypes were uncommon and contracted or stayed stable on treatment. Clonality increased at ibrutinib response, then returned toward baseline at progression.

The CDR3 has 14 residues. Germline CDR1 MDHEN, CDR2 SYDVKM. The V end lost 1 base, the J end lost 0 bases, and 7 bases lay between the germline ends. Turning to this clone: Its antigen remains unknown.

Sequencing was designed to attain a depth spanning 1 in 200,000 to 1 in 1 million T cells. Method: immunoSEQ multiplex PCR; TCRdb's copy keeps in-frame clones and lacks some. The data hold some 170,000 clones, with 88% observed a single time. The source material was PBMCs, sampled at disease progression, from a patient treated with ibrutinib. This chain links TRBV28 with TRBJ2-7; D not resolved. The TCR sequence derives from a human donor with chronic lymphocytic leukemia. In nucleotides, the CDR3 is TGTGCCAGCAGTTTATCCTGGAACTCCTACGAGCAGTACTTC. Protein sequence: CASSLSWNSYEQYF. Drawing the rest from reference TRBV28 and TRBJ2-7, the complete variable domain is DVKVTQSSRYLVKRTGEKVFLECVQDMDHENMFWYRQDPGLGLRLIYFSYDVKMKEKGDIPEGYSVSREKKERFSLILESASTNQTSMYLCASSLSWNSYEQYFGPGTRLTVT.